This T cell receptor (beta chain) came from a study of neoadjuvant anti-PD-1 for oral cavity cancer. As to time point: after neoadjuvant nivolumab, at surgical resection. Trimming took 0 bases from V and 7 from J; bases not matched to a gene: 6. The CDR3 extends over 15 amino acids. CDR1 is SGHDT, CDR2 YYEEEE, per germline. Only in-frame clones appear in the TCRdb table, and some are missing; sequencing was by immunoSEQ multiplex PCR. Of 63,000 or so clones in the sample, around 85% were seen once. The clonotype comes from a person aged 35-79 years with oral cavity squamous cell carcinoma. This chain links TRBV5-6 with TRBJ2-1; 8 bases are a match to TRBD2. The material was PBMCs, obtained after nivolumab (anti-PD-1) treatment. CDR3 in DNA: TGTGCCAGCAGCTTGGGCAGCGGGAGACGAAATGAGCAGTTCTTC. This gives the protein CASSLGSGRRNEQFF.